This T cell receptor beta chain was identified during a study of response to subunit inactivated influenza vaccine. Overall study results and limits: Authors suggested few new T cells are recruited by each seasonal influenza vaccination.

About this clonotype itself: Its antigen remains unknown.

TCRdb analysed the RT-PCR reads with MiXCR anew, one entry per CDR3 protein. The repertoire holds roughly 170,000 distinct CDR3 sequences, with 7.5% to 10% as singletons. This sample comprised non-naive T cells sorted from PBMCs, obtained on the day of vaccination. The source of this sequence is a man aged 45-65 years who received an inactivated influenza vaccine.

CDR3 in amino acids: CASSTGLAGVGGDTQYF. CDR3 coding DNA: TGTGCCAGCAGCACAGGACTAGCGGGAGTAGGAGGAGATACGCAGTATTTT. This rearrangement joins TRBV7-7 to TRBJ2-3; TRBD2 agrees at 13 bases. The CDR3 extends over 17 amino acids. Per the germline V gene, CDR1 is SSHAT and CDR2 is FNYEAQ (reference sequence). V gave up 5 bases and J gave up 5 bases; unmatched junction bases: 10.